The rows below give T cell receptor beta chains drawn from one sample of a study of blood T cell repertoires in COVID-19. The table came from immunoSEQ multiplex PCR; TCRdb's copy has only in-frame clones and leaves some out. The sample consists of some 70,000 clones, roughly 91% of them appearing once. Sequencing used peripheral blood. The receptor source for this set is a man aged 50 to 60 with COVID-19, enrolled during active disease. CDR3s include the opening cysteine and the closing phenylalanine or tryptophan. A D gene is named only where the DNA matches it firmly. Rows give clone size only sometimes, using once, few, many, or a class for an expanded clone.

abundance,j_gene,d_gene,v_gene,CDR3aa,CDR3nt
-,TRBJ2-7,TRBD2,TRBV9,CASSSGTYYEQYF,TGTGCCAGCAGCAGCGGGACCTATTACGAGCAGTACTTC
-,TRBJ2-1,TRBD2,TRBV9,CASSVGGGLAGKNEQFF,TGTGCCAGCAGCGTAGGTGGGGGACTAGCGGGGAAAAATGAGCAGTTCTTC
-,TRBJ1-6,-,TRBV4-3,CASSQRAEVNSPLHF,TGCGCCAGCAGCCAACGGGCGGAGGTTAATTCACCCCTCCACTTT
-,TRBJ2-3,-,TRBV24-1,CATSNTDTQYF,TGTGCCACCAGCAACACAGATACGCAGTATTTT
-,TRBJ1-5,TRBD1,TRBV19,CASSLPGTGNQPQHF,TGTGCCAGTAGTTTGCCCGGGACAGGCAATCAGCCCCAGCATTTT
-,TRBJ1-2,-,TRBV14,CASSHRRDNYGYTF,TGTGCCAGCAGCCACCGGAGGGATAACTATGGCTACACCTTC
few,TRBJ2-3,TRBD2,TRBV3-1/TRBV3-2,CASSQASSGRRTDTQYF,TGTGCCAGCAGCCAAGCCTCTAGCGGGAGACGTACAGATACGCAGTATTTT
once,TRBJ2-7,-,TRBV28,CASSSSANPYEQYF,TGTGCCAGCAGTTCTAGCGCGAACCCCTACGAGCAGTACTTC
-,TRBJ2-1,TRBD2,TRBV6-5,CASRREVYNEQFF,TGTGCCAGCAGGCGGGAGGTCTACAATGAGCAGTTCTTC
-,TRBJ2-1,TRBD2,TRBV10-3,CAISIAGDFVGEQFF,TGTGCCATCAGCATAGCGGGAGACTTCGTCGGTGAGCAGTTCTTC
-,TRBJ2-4,TRBD2,TRBV5-4,CASSLDLAGGNIQYF,TGTGCCAGCAGCTTGGATCTAGCGGGGGGAAACATTCAGTACTTC
-,TRBJ2-3,TRBD2,TRBV7-9,CASSRTSGALDGTDTQYF,TGTGCCAGCAGCCGGACTAGCGGGGCGCTAGATGGCACAGATACGCAGTATTTT
few,TRBJ2-1,-,TRBV7-9,CASSYKAASYNEQFF,TGTGCCAGCAGCTACAAAGCGGCCTCCTACAATGAGCAGTTCTTC
once,TRBJ2-2,-,TRBV5-1,CASRVTSTTGELFF,TGCGCCAGCAGAGTTACTAGTACCACCGGGGAGCTGTTTTTT
-,TRBJ1-5,-,TRBV12-3/TRBV12-4,CASSPTGRAQHF,TGTGCCAGCAGTCCCACAGGGCGGGCCCAGCATTTT
-,TRBJ2-3,-,TRBV10-3,CAIRRGEGTQYF,TGTGCCATCAGGCGGGGCGAAGGTACGCAGTATTTT
-,TRBJ2-7,-,TRBV10-3,CAISESSGGSYEQYF,TGTGCCATCAGTGAGTCTAGCGGAGGCTCCTACGAGCAGTACTTC
-,TRBJ2-7,-,TRBV28,CASSRTGGYTLAGGFDEQYF,TGTGCCAGCAGCCGGACAGGGGGCTATACTCTAGCGGGAGGTTTCGACGAGCAGTACTTC
-,TRBJ2-1,TRBD1,TRBV19,CASSPRTGPTLKKMNEQFF,TGTGCCAGTAGTCCCCGGACAGGGCCAACACTGAAAAAGATGAATGAGCAGTTCTTC
once,TRBJ2-7,TRBD1,TRBV27,CASSPGTASYEQYF,TGTGCCAGCAGTCCGGGGACAGCCTCCTACGAGCAGTACTTC
-,TRBJ1-2,TRBD1,TRBV4-1,CASSQTPAGTGAFGYTF,TGCGCCAGCAGCCAGACGCCGGCCGGGACAGGGGCTTTTGGCTACACCTTC
-,TRBJ2-7,TRBD1,TRBV7-9,CASSSGRTGDEQYF,TGTGCCAGCAGCTCCGGAAGAACAGGGGACGAGCAGTACTTC
-,TRBJ2-5,-,TRBV7-3,CASSNAPGTGGQETQYF,TGTGCCAGCAGCAACGCCCCCGGGACTGGAGGTCAAGAGACCCAGTACTTC
-,TRBJ1-5,-,TRBV19,CASSLTPVHQPQHF,TGTGCCAGTAGTCTCACTCCTGTACATCAGCCCCAGCATTTT
-,TRBJ1-5,TRBD1,TRBV6-5,CASRGGTENQPQHF,TGTGCCAGCAGGGGCGGGACAGAAAATCAGCCCCAGCATTTT
-,TRBJ2-7,TRBD1,TRBV4-3,CASSQRPGQYYEQYF,TGCGCCAGCAGCCAACGTCCGGGACAGTACTACGAGCAGTACTTC
-,TRBJ2-2,TRBD1,TRBV7-9,CASSLSGTGVLAGELFF,TGTGCCAGCAGCCTCTCCGGGACAGGGGTGTTGGCCGGGGAGCTGTTTTTT
-,TRBJ1-5,-,TRBV28,CASSPRQGLHNQPQHF,TGTGCCAGCAGCCCCCGCCAGGGGTTGCACAATCAGCCCCAGCATTTT
-,TRBJ1-5,-,TRBV12-3/TRBV12-4,CASSQTRQPQHF,TGTGCCAGCAGTCAGACTAGACAGCCCCAGCATTTT
-,TRBJ2-7,TRBD2,TRBV18,CASSPQLAGDLEQYF,TGTGCCAGCTCACCCCAACTAGCGGGAGACCTCGAGCAGTACTTC
-,TRBJ1-6,TRBD1,TRBV18,CASSPPGQGPNSPLHF,TGTGCCAGCTCACCACCGGGACAGGGGCCGAATTCACCCCTCCACTTT
-,TRBJ2-7,TRBD2,TRBV2,CASRRGTSYEQYF,TGTGCCAGCAGGCGGGGGACCTCCTACGAGCAGTACTTC
-,TRBJ2-4,-,TRBV4-2,CASSQDDRVAKNIQYF,TGTGCCAGCAGCCAAGATGACCGGGTAGCCAAAAACATTCAGTACTTC
-,TRBJ2-5,-,TRBV28,CASSPAGWEEETQYF,TGTGCCAGCAGTCCGGCTGGCTGGGAGGAAGAGACCCAGTACTTC
medium-sized,TRBJ2-7,TRBD1,TRBV25-1,CASSTGTGLLEQYF,TGTGCCAGCAGCACCGGGACAGGGTTGCTCGAGCAGTACTTC
few,TRBJ2-7,-,TRBV2,CASAQEAYEQYF,TGTGCCAGCGCACAGGAAGCCTACGAGCAGTACTTC
-,TRBJ2-1,-,TRBV4-3,CASSPFRFGNEQFF,TGCGCCAGCAGCCCATTCAGGTTCGGAAATGAGCAGTTCTTC
-,TRBJ1-4,-,TRBV5-6,CASSSTGGPNEKLFF,TGTGCCAGCAGCTCGACAGGTGGGCCTAATGAAAAACTGTTTTTT
-,TRBJ2-3,-,TRBV6-6,CASSYADWSSTDTQYF,TGTGCCAGCAGTTATGCGGACTGGTCTAGCACAGATACGCAGTATTTT
-,TRBJ2-1,-,TRBV4-1,CASSQPARVNEQFF,TGCGCCAGCAGCCAACCTGCCCGGGTCAATGAGCAGTTCTTC
few,TRBJ2-7,-,TRBV11-2,CASSLNRASYEQYF,TGTGCCAGCAGCTTGAACAGGGCCTCCTACGAGCAGTACTTC
-,TRBJ2-3,-,TRBV29-1,CSVDVGSADTQYF,TGCAGCGTTGACGTGGGTAGCGCAGATACGCAGTATTTT
once,TRBJ1-2,TRBD1,TRBV6-5,CASSWERQGVAYGYTF,TGTGCCAGCAGTTGGGAGAGACAGGGGGTAGCCTATGGCTACACCTTC
-,TRBJ2-2,TRBD2,TRBV19,CASSSGDANTGELFF,TGTGCCAGTAGCAGCGGGGACGCGAACACCGGGGAGCTGTTTTTT
-,TRBJ1-2,TRBD1,TRBV2,CASSEVGSDRAYGYTF,TGTGCCAGCAGTGAAGTGGGTTCGGACAGGGCCTATGGCTACACCTTC